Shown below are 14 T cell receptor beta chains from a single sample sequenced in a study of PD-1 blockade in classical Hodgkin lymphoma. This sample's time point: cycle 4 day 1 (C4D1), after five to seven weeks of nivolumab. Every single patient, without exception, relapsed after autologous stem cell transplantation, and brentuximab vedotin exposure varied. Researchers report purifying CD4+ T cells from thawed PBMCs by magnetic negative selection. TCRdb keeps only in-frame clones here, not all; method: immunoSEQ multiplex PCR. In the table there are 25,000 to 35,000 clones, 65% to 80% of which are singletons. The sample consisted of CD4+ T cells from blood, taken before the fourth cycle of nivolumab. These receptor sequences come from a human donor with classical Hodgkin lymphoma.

The CDR3 DNA reads as TGTGCCAGCAGCTCCACGTGGGGGGTTTCGATCACTGAAGCTTTCTTT. It specifies CASSSTWGVSITEAFF. The chain is built from TRBV7-9 and TRBJ1-1; D may be TRBD1 (5 bases). Trimming pared 4 bases from V and 4 bases from J, leaving 19 bases between. Germline lookup yields CDR1 SEHNR and CDR2 FQNEAQ (reference sequence). The CDR3 runs to 16 residues.

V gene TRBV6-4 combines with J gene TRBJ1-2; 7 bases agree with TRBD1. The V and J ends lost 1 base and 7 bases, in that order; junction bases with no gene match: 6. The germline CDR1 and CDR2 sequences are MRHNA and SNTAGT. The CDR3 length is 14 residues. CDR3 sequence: CASSDYPTGSGYTF. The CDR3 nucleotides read TGTGCCAGCAGTGACTACCCGACAGGGTCTGGCTACACCTTC.

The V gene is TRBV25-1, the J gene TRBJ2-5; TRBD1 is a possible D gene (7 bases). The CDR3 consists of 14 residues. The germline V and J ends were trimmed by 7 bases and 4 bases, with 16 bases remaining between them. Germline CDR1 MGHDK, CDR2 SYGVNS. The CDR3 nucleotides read TGTGCCAGCAAGGAGGGTAGGGGGCCAGAGACCCAGTACTTC. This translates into CASKEGRGPETQYF.

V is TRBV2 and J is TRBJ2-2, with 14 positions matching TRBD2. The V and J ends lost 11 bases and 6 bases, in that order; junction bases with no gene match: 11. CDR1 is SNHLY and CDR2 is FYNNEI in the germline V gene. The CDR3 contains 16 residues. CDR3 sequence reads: CAVKAGTSGGAGELFF. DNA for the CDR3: TGTGCCGTCAAGGCCGGGACTAGCGGGGGCGCCGGGGAGCTGTTTTTT.

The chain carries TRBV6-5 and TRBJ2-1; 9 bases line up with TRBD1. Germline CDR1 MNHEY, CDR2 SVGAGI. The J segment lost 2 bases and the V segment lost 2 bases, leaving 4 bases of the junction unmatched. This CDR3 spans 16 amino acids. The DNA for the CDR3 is TGTGCCAGCAGTTACCGGGACAGGGATCCCTACAATGAGCAGTTCTTC. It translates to CASSYRDRDPYNEQFF.

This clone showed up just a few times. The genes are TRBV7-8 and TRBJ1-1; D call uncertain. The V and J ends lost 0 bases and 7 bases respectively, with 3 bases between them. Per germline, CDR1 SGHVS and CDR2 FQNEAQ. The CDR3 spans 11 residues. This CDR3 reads CASSLANEAFF. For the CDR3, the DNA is TGTGCCAGCAGCTTAGCAAATGAAGCTTTCTTT.

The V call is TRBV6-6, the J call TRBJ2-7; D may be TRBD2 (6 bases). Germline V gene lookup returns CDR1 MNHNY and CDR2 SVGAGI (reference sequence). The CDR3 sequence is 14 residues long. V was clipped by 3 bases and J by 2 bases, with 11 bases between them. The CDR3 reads CASSYGGDAYEQYF. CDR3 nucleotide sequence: TGTGCCAGCAGTTATGGCGGGGACGCCTACGAGCAGTACTTC.

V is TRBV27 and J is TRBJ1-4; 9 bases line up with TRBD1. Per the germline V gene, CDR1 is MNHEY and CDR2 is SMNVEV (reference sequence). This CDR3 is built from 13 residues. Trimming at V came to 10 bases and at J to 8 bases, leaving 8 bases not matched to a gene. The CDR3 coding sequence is TGTGCCAATCCCTGGGACAGGGAGGAAAAACTGTTTTTT. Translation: CANPWDREEKLFF.

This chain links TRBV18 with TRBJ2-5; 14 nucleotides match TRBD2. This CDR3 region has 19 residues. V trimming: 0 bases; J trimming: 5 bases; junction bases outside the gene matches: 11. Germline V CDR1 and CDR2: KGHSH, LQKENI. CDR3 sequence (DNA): TGTGCCAGCTCACCACCTTTTGGGACTAGCGGGAGTCGGGAGGAGACCCAGTACTTC. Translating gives CASSPPFGTSGSREETQYF.

The CDR3 spells CASSGLGAGQETQYF. The CDR3 nucleotides are TGTGCCAGCAGCGGCCTCGGGGCGGGGCAAGAGACCCAGTACTTC. This chain links TRBV9 with TRBJ2-5, with D perhaps matching TRBD2 (6 bases). Germline V gene sequence: CDR1 SGDLS, CDR2 YYNGEE. There are 15 residues in the CDR3. V shed 3 bases and J shed 2 bases, with 14 bases lying between them.

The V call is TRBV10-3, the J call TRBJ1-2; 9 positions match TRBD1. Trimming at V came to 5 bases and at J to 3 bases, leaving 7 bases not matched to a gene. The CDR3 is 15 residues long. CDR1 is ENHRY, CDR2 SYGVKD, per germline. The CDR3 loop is CAISTDRGRDYGYTF. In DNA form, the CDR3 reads TGTGCCATCAGTACGGACAGGGGTCGGGACTATGGCTACACCTTC.

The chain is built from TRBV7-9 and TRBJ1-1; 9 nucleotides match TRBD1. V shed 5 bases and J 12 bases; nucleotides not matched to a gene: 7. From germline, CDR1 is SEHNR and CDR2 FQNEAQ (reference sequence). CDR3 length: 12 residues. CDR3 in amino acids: CASSAGTGKTFF. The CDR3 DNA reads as TGTGCCAGCAGCGCCGGGACAGGGAAAACTTTCTTT.

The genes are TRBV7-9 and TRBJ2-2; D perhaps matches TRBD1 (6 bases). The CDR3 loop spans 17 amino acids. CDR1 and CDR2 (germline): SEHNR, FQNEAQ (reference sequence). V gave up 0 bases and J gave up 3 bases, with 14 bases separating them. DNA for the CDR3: TGTGCCAGCAGCTTAGCTCGCGGTGGGGGCGACACCGGGGAGCTGTTTTTT. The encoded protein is CASSLARGGGDTGELFF.

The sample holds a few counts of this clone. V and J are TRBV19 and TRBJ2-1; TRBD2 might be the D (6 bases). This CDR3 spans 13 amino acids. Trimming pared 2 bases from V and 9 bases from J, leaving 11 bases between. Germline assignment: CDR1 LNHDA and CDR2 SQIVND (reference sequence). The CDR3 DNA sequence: TGTGCCAGTAGTATATCACTAGCAATTGAGCAGTTCTTC. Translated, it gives CASSISLAIEQFF.